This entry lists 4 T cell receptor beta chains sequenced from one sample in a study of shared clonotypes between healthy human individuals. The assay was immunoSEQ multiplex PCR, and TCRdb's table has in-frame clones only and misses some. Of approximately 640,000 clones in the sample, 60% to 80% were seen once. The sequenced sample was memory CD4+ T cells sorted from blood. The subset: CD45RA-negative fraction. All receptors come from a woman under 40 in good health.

CDR3 region: CAISLAGYEQYF. CDR3 in DNA: TGTGCCATCAGCCTAGCGGGCTACGAGCAGTACTTC. The chain couples TRBV10-3 to TRBJ2-7, with 8 bases that match TRBD2. This CDR3 spans 12 amino acids. V trimming: 6 bases; J trimming: 3 bases; junction bases outside the gene matches: 1. Germline V CDR1 and CDR2: ENHRY, SYGVKD.

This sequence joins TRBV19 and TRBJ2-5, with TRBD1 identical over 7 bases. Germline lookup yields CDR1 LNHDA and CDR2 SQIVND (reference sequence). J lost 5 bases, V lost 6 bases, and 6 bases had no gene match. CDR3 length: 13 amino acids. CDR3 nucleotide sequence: TGTGCCAGTAGCCAGGGGGATTGGGAGACCCAGTACTTC. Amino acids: CASSQGDWETQYF.

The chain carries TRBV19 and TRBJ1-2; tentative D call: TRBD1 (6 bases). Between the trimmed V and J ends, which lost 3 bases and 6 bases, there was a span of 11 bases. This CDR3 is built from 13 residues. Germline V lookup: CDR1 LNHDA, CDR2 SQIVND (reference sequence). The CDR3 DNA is TGTGCCAGTAGTATCCAGGGGTTCGATGGCTACACCTTC. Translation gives CASSIQGFDGYTF.

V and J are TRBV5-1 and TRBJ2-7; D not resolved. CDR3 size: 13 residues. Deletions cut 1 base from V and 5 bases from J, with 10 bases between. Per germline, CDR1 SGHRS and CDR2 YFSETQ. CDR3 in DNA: TGCGCCAGCAGCTTGTTGCCGGGTAACGAGCAGTACTTC. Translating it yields CASSLLPGNEQYF.